The rows below give T cell receptor beta chains drawn from one sample of a study of cytomegalovirus exposure and HLA in healthy donors. Using immunoSEQ multiplex PCR, the repertoire was profiled, and TCRdb retains in-frame clones only, with some absent. This table holds 220,000 or so clones, 75% found once. Sequenced: PBMCs. The receptors were sampled from a woman aged 25 to 45 in good health and CMV-seronegative. CDR3s leave out the opening cysteine and the closing phenylalanine or tryptophan.

V	J	CDR3
TRBV7-9	TRBJ1-2	ASISVMGIGEEGYT
TRBV7-2	TRBJ2-7	ASSLSEWGGIREQY
TRBV5-6	TRBJ2-7	ASSRDRGEGYEQY
TRBV6-4	TRBJ2-1	ASREIGEQF
TRBV11-2	TRBJ2-3	AISSPGLAGGIADTQY
TRBV6-1	TRBJ1-3	ASSEGRVSGNTIY
TRBV7-6	TRBJ1-2	ASGGSGGPSDYGYT
TRBV2	TRBJ2-3	ASSDARGTDTQY
TRBV5-1	TRBJ1-2	ASSLRQGADGYT
TRBV7-9	TRBJ2-5	ASSQRETQY
TRBV5-6	TRBJ2-7	ASSLHRSGTGGPYEQY
TRBV9	TRBJ1-2	ASSVEAGSNYGYT
TRBV27	TRBJ1-1	ASSRQGFAPNTEAF
TRBV4-1	TRBJ1-2	ASSQDGGGDYGYT
TRBV30	TRBJ2-2	ACLLSAGELF
TRBV9	TRBJ1-1	ASSPGHSNTEAF
TRBV5-1	TRBJ1-5	ASSLEAGSNQPQH
TRBV7-9	TRBJ2-1	ASSSMDRGPEQF
TRBV6-1	TRBJ2-3	ASTGRGSADTQY